This T cell receptor beta chain was profiled in a study of T cells expressing NK-cell markers. From its re-call of the 5' RACE reads, TCRdb lists each CDR3 protein once, without DNA. The sample includes 440,000 or so distinct CDR3 sequences. The CDR3 extends over 14 amino acids. Germline assignment: CDR1 MGHRA and CDR2 YSYEKL. Sequences were obtained from blood T cells: a sorted CD56 or NKG2C T cell subset, CD4+ or CD8+ T cells, or bulk PBMC T cells (not recorded which). The chain combines TRBV4-1 with TRBJ1-5; TCRdb designates TRBD1, a call that cannot be tested without DNA. The sequence was obtained from a woman aged 18 to 69 in good health. CDR3 protein: CASSQDTGDQPQHF.